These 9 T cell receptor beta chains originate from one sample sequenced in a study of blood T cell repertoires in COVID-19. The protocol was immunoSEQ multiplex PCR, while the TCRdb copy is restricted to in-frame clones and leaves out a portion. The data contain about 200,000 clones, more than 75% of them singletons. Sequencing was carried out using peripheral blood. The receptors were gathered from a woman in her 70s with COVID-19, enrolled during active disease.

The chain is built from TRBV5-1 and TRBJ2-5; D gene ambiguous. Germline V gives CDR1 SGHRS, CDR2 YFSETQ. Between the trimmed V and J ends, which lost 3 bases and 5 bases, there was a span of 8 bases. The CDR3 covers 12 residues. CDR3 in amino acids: CASSYSEETQYF. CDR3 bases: TGCGCCAGCAGCTACTCGGAGGAGACCCAGTACTTC.

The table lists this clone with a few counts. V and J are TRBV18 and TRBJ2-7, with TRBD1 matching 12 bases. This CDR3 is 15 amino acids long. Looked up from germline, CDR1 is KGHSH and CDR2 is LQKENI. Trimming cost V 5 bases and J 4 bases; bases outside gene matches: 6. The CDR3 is CASSVGTGGGYEQYF. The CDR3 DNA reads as TGTGCCAGCTCAGTTGGGACAGGGGGCGGATACGAGCAGTACTTC.

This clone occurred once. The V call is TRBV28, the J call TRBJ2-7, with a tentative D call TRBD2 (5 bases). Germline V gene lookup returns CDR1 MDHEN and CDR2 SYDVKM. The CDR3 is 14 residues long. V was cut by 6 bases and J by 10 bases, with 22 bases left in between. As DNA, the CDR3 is TGTGCCAGCAGCGGCGCCACGAAGCGGTTGGTCCAGTACTTC. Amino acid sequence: CASSGATKRLVQYF.

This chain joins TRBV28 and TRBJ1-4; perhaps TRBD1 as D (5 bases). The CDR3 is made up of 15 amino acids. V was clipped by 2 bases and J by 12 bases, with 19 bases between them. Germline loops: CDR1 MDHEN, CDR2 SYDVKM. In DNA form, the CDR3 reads TGTGCCAGCAGTTTACCCCTTGCTGGGGCGTGGGAACTGTTTTTT. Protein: CASSLPLAGAWELFF.

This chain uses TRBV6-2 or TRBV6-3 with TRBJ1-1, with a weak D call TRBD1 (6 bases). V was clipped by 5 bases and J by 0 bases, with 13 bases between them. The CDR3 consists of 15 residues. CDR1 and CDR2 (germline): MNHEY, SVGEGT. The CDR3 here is CASSPLRGLNTEAFF. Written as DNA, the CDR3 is TGTGCCAGCAGTCCCCTAAGGGGGTTGAACACTGAAGCTTTCTTT.

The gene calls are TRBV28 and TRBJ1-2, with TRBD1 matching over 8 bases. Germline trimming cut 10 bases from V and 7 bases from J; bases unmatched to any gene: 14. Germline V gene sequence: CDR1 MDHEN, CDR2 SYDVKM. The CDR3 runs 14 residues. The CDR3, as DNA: TGTGCCACCAAAGTACCAGGGGGCCGTCCTGGCTACACCTTC. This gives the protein CATKVPGGRPGYTF.

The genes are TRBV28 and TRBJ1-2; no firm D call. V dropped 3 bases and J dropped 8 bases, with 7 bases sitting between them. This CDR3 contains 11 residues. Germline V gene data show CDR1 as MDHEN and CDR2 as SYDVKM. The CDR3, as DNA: TGTGCCAGCAGTTTTGCCAGGGGCTACACCTTC. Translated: CASSFARGYTF.

CDR3 sequence reads: CSVEGQGSDEQYF. The CDR3 coding sequence is TGCAGCGTCGAGGGACAGGGCTCAGACGAGCAGTACTTC. The chain combines TRBV29-1 with TRBJ2-7; TRBD1 matches 9 bases. V gave up 6 bases and J gave up 5 bases; unmatched junction bases: 8. The length of the CDR3 is 13 residues. The germline V gene has CDR1 SQVTM and CDR2 ANQGSEA.

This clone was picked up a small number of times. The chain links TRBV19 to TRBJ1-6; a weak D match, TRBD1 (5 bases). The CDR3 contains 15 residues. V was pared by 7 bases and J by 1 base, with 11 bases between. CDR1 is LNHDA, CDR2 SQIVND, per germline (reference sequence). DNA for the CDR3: TGTGCCAGTACGGGAGGGGCATCCTATAATTCACCCCTCCACTTT. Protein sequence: CASTGGASYNSPLHF. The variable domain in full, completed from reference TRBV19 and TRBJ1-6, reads DGGITQSPKYLFRKEGQNVTLSCEQNLNHDAMYWYRQDPGQGLRLIYYSQIVNDFQKGDIAEGYSVSREKKESFPLTVTSAQKNPTAFYLCASTGGASYNSPLHFGNGTRLTVT.